This record concerns one T cell receptor (beta chain) sequence. No cognate antigen has been identified for it. Base qualities are missing; no much larger clone stands one base away. In total, approximately 700 healthy bone marrow donors made up the cohort. All cohort members were sampled while nominally healthy, although unrecorded immune exposures were likely present. The donor tested CMV seronegative, placing the donor among the 350 or so seronegative members of the cohort. Each donor provided a peripheral blood sample, and peripheral blood mononuclear cells were used for TCR beta sequencing. The Qiagen DNeasy Blood Extraction Kit was used to extract genomic DNA from the blood cell samples. The data stem from a study of cytomegalovirus exposure and HLA in healthy donors (dated 2017 in TCRdb). In the study overall: According to an earlier analysis of a few hundred of the donors, 150 million to 200 million T cells yielded roughly 110 million unique TCR beta sequences and about 300 Gb of sequence data. Roughly 300 gigabases of sequencing data and around 88 million unique TCR sequences made up an early release that covered several hundred HLA-typed donors. Of the roughly 390 genotyped donors, 75% to 85% were placed in the genetic ancestry cluster associated with self-reported Caucasian donors. The study aimed to test whether cataloging public T cell receptors could reveal signatures of past pathogen exposure. The study used immunosequencing to profile the T cell repertoires of 670 or so subjects and linked those repertoires to cytomegalovirus serostatus. A separate validation cohort of 100 to 150 different subjects was used in addition to the approximately 700-subject first cohort. To predict cytomegalovirus infection status, the study brought together high-throughput TCR immunosequencing, statistical association of individual TCRs with disease status, and machine learning. To study patterns of TCR occurrence, a later analysis re-analyzed previously published TCR beta repertoires from more than 550 donors and added high-resolution HLA genotyping. In the later analysis, no new phenotypic data were used to find candidate immune exposures; instead, reliance was placed on TCR beta sequences and their occurrence across donors. An earlier analysis of several hundred of the donors applied high-throughput TCR beta sequencing to assess whether each TCR beta V gene segment acted as functional or pseudogenic. Donor age, sex, ethnicity and CMV serostatus were compiled alongside the repertoire data. In a later genetic analysis, genome-wide SNP genotypes for about three fifths of the 666 donors were used, and that subset was treated as a discovery cohort. All discovery cohort repertoires had been generated using a single sequencing platform. HLA typing included class I and class II loci at four-digit resolution. Typing coverage varied by locus: about 620-630 donors for A, B, C, DRB1 and DQB1; 500 to 550 for DQA1; about 590 for DPA1; 450 to 480 for DPB1. A handful of DR-DQ haplotypes were handled as single units for association and clustering because linkage in the cohort was strong. Across around 400 genotyped donors of the cohort, an average of approximately 220,000 unique TCR beta nucleotide sequences per donor were sequenced, and roughly 20% of those sequences were non-productive.

On the study overall, not on this receptor specifically: In a later analysis, the rate of TCR association differed among HLA loci, with DRB1 alleles having the most associated TCRs and HLA-C alleles having the fewest. Presence/absence analyses assumed roughly uniform sequencing depth across donors, an assumption that may not hold. Several of the top co-occurrence clusters appeared to be linked to parvovirus B19, influenza, CMV and Epstein-Barr virus, according to a later analysis. The classifier was reported to diagnose cytomegalovirus status with high specificity and sensitivity in both the original and validation cohorts. In this cohort, only TCR beta chains were sequenced, and detectable features were limited by the absence of alpha or paired-chain data. Across donors, most TCR sequences were observed very rarely, whereas some public TCRs were present in many individuals. When HLA alleles, especially DR and DQ, strongly co-occurred, attributing TCR associations to individual alleles was difficult. Some IMGT-functional V segments, including TRBV6-2 and TRBV6-3, could not be told apart with the 87-base-pair reads, so those segments were excluded. HLA typing was unavailable for some donors at each locus, so association tests used only the typed subset. Most CMV-associated TCR beta chains appeared to be HLA-restricted in a later analysis, and the HLA associations seemed to be driven largely by CMV exposure. In vitro tests confirmed that three of the cytomegalovirus-associated TCR beta chains recognize cytomegalovirus antigens. In a later genetic analysis, a missense DCLRE1C variant was associated with V-gene and J-gene trimming of TCR beta chains, and the association was replicated in an independent cohort. A group of highly shared sequence variants was considered likely to be a technical artifact of the sequencing pipeline. Compared with equally common non-associated chains, HLA-associated TCR beta chains in a later analysis were more clonally expanded and had lower generation probabilities. An earlier analysis of approximately 530 of the donors showed that most TCR beta V segments appeared in productive rearrangements either about 87% or about 30% of the time, which broadly matched IMGT annotations. Linkage disequilibrium might explain the correlated functional status among segregating V segments, but an unknown experimental factor could not be ruled out. At a false discovery rate of 0.05, a later analysis linked approximately 18,000 TCR beta sequences to specific HLA alleles. The study listed approximately 150 TCR beta chains as associated with cytomegalovirus. Compared with the approximately 720-donor mean, donors in an Asian-associated ancestry cluster had fewer N-insertions in productive TCRs, according to a later genetic analysis. The authors suggested that the approach could potentially be generalized to other disease states and immunological phenotypes. A further reported finding was that TCR beta sequences accurately predicted the HLA-A and HLA-B alleles for most subjects in the first cohort. The earlier analysis of around 600 of the donors excluded 15 to 20 rarely observed V segments, including chromosome 9 orphons, because counts were too low. CMV serostatus was the only immune exposure information available for the cohort.

Receptor libraries were prepared by the immunoSEQ multiplex PCR assay. For the multiplex PCR, a mixture combining 60 forward primers for TCR Vbeta segments and 13 reverse primers for TCR Jbeta segments was used. The CDR3 region of rearranged TCR beta genes was amplified from genomic DNA with a multiplex PCR assay. The Illumina HiSeq System was used to sequence the amplified TCR beta libraries as 87-base-pair reads. The study's own analysis went as follows. A later analysis tallied tens of millions of unique TCR beta chains across the 666 repertoires, and some 12 million of those chains were shared by two or more donors. Raw reads were error-corrected and collapsed into unique sequences by a nearest-neighbor algorithm in which closely related sequences were merged to remove PCR and sequencing errors. Alignment of CDR3 sequences to IMGT reference sequences was used to assign V, D and J gene segments. For a sequence to be retained, at least a six-nucleotide match to both a V gene segment and a J gene segment was required. Rearrangements were classified as productive when the CDR3 lacked stop codons and remained in frame with V and J, and all other rearrangements were classified as non-productive. Following IMGT convention, CDR3 was defined as the stretch from the second conserved V-encoded cysteine to the conserved J-encoded phenylalanine. In an earlier analysis of around 540 of the donors, sequences lacking an unambiguous match to a single V gene segment were excluded. An earlier analysis of 500 to 600 of the donors classified V segments as functional when productive rearrangements were above 56.7% and as segregating when the standard deviation between donors was above 5%. A statistical classification framework was built to diagnose cytomegalovirus status from the catalog of TCR beta chain sequences. In a later analysis, TCR nucleotide sequences were compared against IMGT/GENE-DB human TR gene sequences so that V and J genes could be assigned. In a later analysis, CDR3 sequences and most-parsimonious VDJ recombination scenarios were assigned using the TCRdist pipeline. In a later analysis, every TCR beta chain was defined by the combination of its CDR3 amino acid sequence and its V-gene family, and reads without a unique V-gene family were dropped. A later analysis removed 500 to 650 highly shared, low-generation-probability nucleotide sequences to deal with suspected cross-contamination and a sequencing artifact. For each public chain, a later analysis derived a clonal expansion index from normalized ranks of inferred template counts within each repertoire. Generation probabilities in a later analysis came from a VDJ recombination model fitted to out-of-frame rearrangements, and those results were checked against IGoR. In a later analysis, TCR-TCR, TCR-HLA and TCR-CMV co-occurrence was scored with hypergeometric tests, and a repertoire-size bias correction was applied to TCR pairs. False discovery rates were estimated in a later analysis by permuting HLA or CMV assignments 20 times. In a later analysis, co-occurring TCRs were grouped using DBSCAN, and TCRdist sequence similarity was added for clustering within HLA-allele-positive subsets. Co-occurrence clustering excluded repertoires with fewer than 30,000 or more than 120,000 public chains, plus five with anomalous nucleotide sharing. Drawn from immuneACCESS, this table holds only the in-frame rearrangements with V and J called that TCRdb kept. Clones are partly lost; checked studies trace under half to an unresolved V gene and leave the rest unexplained. The V and J calls and clone size come from that table; D and trimming were worked out from the DNA. This sample is represented by roughly 100,000 clones; 65% to 80% of them were singletons. Of the sample, roughly 6% falls within the top ten clones.

Cut back by 5 bases and 5 bases, the V and J ends lie 12 bases apart. The cysteine opens and the phenylalanine closes a CDR3 of 14 amino acids. CDR3 DNA only is kept here, 42 bases in frame from base 1. Sequences LNHDA (CDR1) and SQIVND (CDR2) are obtained from the germline V gene (reference sequence). Sequenced input: PBMCs. Recombination connected TRBV19 to TRBJ1-4; TRBD1 might be the D gene, on 6 matching bases. This receptor was identified in a male donor in good health and CMV-seronegative. The CDR3 has the sequence CASSSGQGNEKLFF. The sequenced DNA is TGTGCCAGTAGTTCTGGTCAGGGGAATGAAAAACTGTTTTTT.